This T cell receptor beta chain was sequenced for a study of cytomegalovirus exposure and HLA in healthy donors. General study points: Accounts indicate the classifier identified cytomegalovirus status with strong specificity and sensitivity.

Comments on this clone: The antigen remains unidentified.

This CDR3 comprises 16 residues. Trimming stripped 0 bases from V and 0 bases from J, with 9 bases between. The germline V gene encodes CDR1 LGHNA and CDR2 YNFKEQ. Produced via immunoSEQ multiplex PCR; TCRdb's table is partial and in-frame only. Of 47,000 or so clones detected, about 90% appear once; the ten largest clones hold roughly 1.4%. This TCR derives from a man younger than 30 in good health and CMV-seronegative. Sequenced input: PBMCs. The V gene is TRBV4-2, the J gene TRBJ1-5; D call uncertain. The CDR3 nucleotides read TGTGCCAGCAGCCAAGATCCAGACTATAGCAATCAGCCCCAGCATTTT. Residues: CASSQDPDYSNQPQHF.